These 21 T cell receptor beta chains were sequenced from one sample in a study of neurological immune-mediated disorders. TCRdb reprocessed the 5' RACE reads via MiXCR and lists one record per CDR3 protein. The table lists about 24,000 distinct CDR3 sequences, roughly an eighth of them singletons. Indicated time point: technical triplicate 1. Sequences were obtained from CD4+ T cells from blood. Receptor source: a female donor with HTLV-1-associated myelopathy (HAM/TSP).

For this clonotype: An end of the junction differs from the germline gene, which may be a read error. This chain links TRBV5-1 with TRBJ1-1, with 7 bases aligning to TRBD1. This CDR3 spans 15 amino acids. The germline V gene encodes CDR1 SGHRS and CDR2 YFSETQ. The CDR3 nucleotides are TGCGCCAGCAGCTTGGGCGGGACAGTGGGCACTGACGCTTTCTTT. Amino acid sequence: CASSLGGTVGTDAFF.

This sequence joins TRBV28 and TRBJ2-5; a weak D match, TRBD2 (6 bases). V was pared by 7 bases and J by 5 bases, with 11 bases between. Per the germline V gene, CDR1 is MDHEN and CDR2 is SYDVKM. This CDR3 has 12 residues. The CDR3: CASTRGAETQYF. CDR3 bases: TGTGCCAGCACGCGGGGCGCGGAGACCCAGTACTTC.

At least ten counts were recorded for this clonotype. CDR3 loop: CSVPTPTRTGSLETQYF. In DNA, the CDR3 is TGCAGTGTTCCAACCCCCACGAGGACAGGGAGTCTAGAGACCCAGTACTTC. J is TRBJ2-5 and V is TRBV20-1; 8 bases match TRBD1. Germline-derived CDR1 and CDR2 are DFQATT and SNEGSKA (reference sequence). V lost 7 bases, J lost 4 bases, and 20 bases stayed unmatched. The CDR3 is 17 amino acids.

This clonotype showed up many times. V is TRBV20-1 and J is TRBJ2-7; TRBD2 is a possible D gene (5 bases). The ends were cut back, 6 bases at V and 3 bases at J, with 18 bases in the middle. Per germline, CDR1 DFQATT and CDR2 SNEGSKA (reference sequence). The CDR3 runs to 14 residues. CDR3 nucleotide sequence: TGCAGTGCGGGAGACTATCATAGGGTCTACGAGCAGTACTTC. Residues: CSAGDYHRVYEQYF.

This chain uses TRBV5-1 with TRBJ2-3; 13 bases fit TRBD2. The V segment lost 7 bases and the J segment 7 bases; nucleotides outside the gene matches: 9. The CDR3 is made up of 15 amino acids. From germline, CDR1 is SGHRS and CDR2 YFSETQ. CDR3 sequence: CASSDRGTSGNTQYF. The CDR3 region has the DNA TGCGCCAGCTCGGACAGGGGGACTAGCGGGAATACGCAGTATTTT.

This clonotype was counted many times. The V gene is TRBV7-2, the J gene TRBJ2-7; D is undetermined. CDR3 length: 12 amino acids. V gave up 5 bases and J gave up 2 bases, with 7 bases separating them. Germline assignment: CDR1 SGHTA and CDR2 FQGNSA. The CDR3 DNA sequence: TGTGCCAGCAGCAAACCTCCCTACGAGCAGTACTTC. It specifies CASSKPPYEQYF.

This clonotype was detected ten times or more. V is TRBV12-3 or TRBV12-4 and J is TRBJ1-4; D may be TRBD1 (5 bases). CDR3 length equals 13 residues. Trimming removed 6 bases from V and 10 bases from J, with 15 bases in between. The CDR3 reads CASSDQGRGKLFF. CDR3 in DNA: TGTGCCAGCAGCGACCAGGGTAGGGGAAAACTGTTTTTT.

The table lists this clonotype with many counts. The J gene is TRBJ2-5, the V gene TRBV12-3 or TRBV12-4, with D perhaps matching TRBD1 (7 bases). Trimming removed 0 bases from V and 2 bases from J, with 10 bases in between. The CDR3 contains 15 residues. CDR3 bases: TGTGCCAGCAGTTTAGCATCAGGGGGGCAAGAGACCCAGTACTTC. Translating it yields CASSLASGGQETQYF.

This clonotype was seen many times. The chain uses TRBV10-2 and TRBJ1-5; D remains ambiguous. The germline V gene encodes CDR1 WSHSY and CDR2 SAAADI. The CDR3 spans 13 residues. V gave up 5 bases and J gave up 7 bases, with 12 bases separating them. The CDR3 DNA follows: TGCGCCAGCAGTTTCGCAGAAGGGCAGCCCCAGCATTTT. Residues: CASSFAEGQPQHF.

Ten or more counts support this clonotype. The gene calls are TRBV6-6 and TRBJ1-5, with 8 bases fitting TRBD1. Unmatched junction bases numbered 8, after V lost 5 bases and J lost 2 bases. Per germline, CDR1 MNHNY and CDR2 SVGAGI (reference sequence). The CDR3 is 16 residues long. CDR3 amino acids: CASSQDRGGGNQPQHF. The CDR3 DNA sequence: TGTGCCAGCAGTCAAGACAGGGGAGGTGGCAATCAGCCCCAGCATTTT.

This clonotype was found many times. The junction differs from germline at one of its ends, possibly a read error. The chain combines TRBV3-1 with TRBJ2-4; 10 bases are a match to TRBD2. This CDR3 spans 14 amino acids. Per germline, CDR1 LGHDT and CDR2 YNNKEL (reference sequence). CDR3 amino acids: CASSFPSGGGSLHF. The CDR3 region has the DNA TGTGCCAGCAGCTTTCCTAGCGGGGGTGGGTCTCTACACTTC.

By share, this clonotype ranks as medium-sized. This chain links TRBV5-1 with TRBJ1-2; 7 positions agree with TRBD1. The CDR3 has 14 residues. The V gene's germline CDR1 is SGHRS and CDR2 YFSETQ. With V trimmed by 1 base and J by 2 bases, 2 bases remained unmatched. The CDR3 sequence is CASSLQGGNYGYTF. The CDR3 DNA follows: TGCGCCAGCAGCTTGCAGGGGGGCAACTATGGCTACACCTTC.

This clonotype was recorded at least ten times. J is TRBJ2-2 and V is TRBV20-1; D not resolved. V shed 4 bases and J shed 2 bases, with 8 bases lying between them. CDR1 and CDR2 from the germline V gene are DFQATT and SNEGSKA (reference sequence). The CDR3 runs 13 residues. The CDR3 region is CSAMDRNTGELFF. CDR3 nucleotide sequence: TGCAGTGCTATGGACCGCAACACCGGGGAGCTGTTTTTT.

At least ten counts were recorded for this clonotype. The gene calls are TRBV29-1 and TRBJ2-7; D uncertain. This CDR3 has 14 amino acids. Trimming took off 6 bases at V and 1 base at J, with 16 bases between the two ends. Per the germline V gene, CDR1 is SQVTM and CDR2 is ANQGSEA. In DNA, the CDR3 is TGCAGCGTGACGACAATCGCTCTATCCTACGAGCAGTACTTC. It specifies CSVTTIALSYEQYF.

This clonotype was detected many times. The chain joins TRBV7-2 to TRBJ2-3; D ambiguous. V was pared by 8 bases and J by 5 bases, with 8 bases between. The CDR3 has 11 amino acids. Looked up from germline, CDR1 is SGHTA and CDR2 is FQGNSA. The CDR3 loop is CASFVGDTQYF. For the CDR3, the DNA is TGTGCCAGCTTCGTAGGAGATACGCAGTATTTT.

This clonotype appeared many times. This chain joins TRBV6-5 and TRBJ2-6, with a tentative D call TRBD1 (6 bases). The germline CDR1 and CDR2 sequences are MNHEY and SVGAGI. V lost 0 bases and J lost 3, with 9 bases in between. CDR3 length: 16 residues. The DNA for the CDR3 is TGTGCCAGCAGTTACTCAAGGGGGTTTGGGGCCAACGTCCTGACTTTC. This gives the protein CASSYSRGFGANVLTF.

This clonotype was seen many times. The chain combines TRBV7-3 with TRBJ2-5; no definite D call. Deletions cut 3 bases from V and 2 bases from J, with 7 bases between. The CDR3 contains 13 residues. Germline CDR1 is SGHTA and CDR2 is FQGTGA. In nucleotides, the CDR3 is TGTGCCAGCAGCTTGGCTAGACAAGAGACCCAGTACTTC. Its translation is CASSLARQETQYF.

The sample holds many counts of this clonotype. This chain joins TRBV20-1 and TRBJ2-7; TRBD2 matches at 9 bases. The ends lost 1 base at V and 1 base at J; junction bases unmatched: 14. Per the germline V gene, CDR1 is DFQATT and CDR2 is SNEGSKA (reference sequence). The CDR3 length is 18 residues. Written as DNA, the CDR3 is TGCAGTGCTAGAGCCCGAAGGATAGTAAGCGGGGGGTCCTACGAGCAGTACTTC. It is translated as CSARARRIVSGGSYEQYF.

This clonotype came up many times. This chain connects TRBV5-1 to TRBJ2-3; D call uncertain. Germline assignment: CDR1 SGHRS and CDR2 YFSETQ. The V and J ends lost 3 bases and 2 bases respectively, with 10 bases between them. This CDR3 is built from 14 residues. CDR3 sequence: CASSSGRVTDTQYF. CDR3 nucleotides: TGCGCCAGCAGCTCCGGACGGGTCACAGATACGCAGTATTTT.

This clonotype came up many times. The V and J genes are TRBV6-6 and TRBJ1-6, with D uncertain. CDR1 is MNHNY and CDR2 is SVGAGI in the germline V gene (reference sequence). Between the trimmed V and J ends, which lost 2 bases and 8 bases, there was a span of 10 bases. This CDR3 has 14 residues. CDR3 loop: CASSYRGEDSPLHF. The CDR3 DNA reads TGTGCCAGCAGTTACCGTGGCGAGGATTCACCCCTCCACTTT.

This clonotype was found many times. The chain carries TRBV5-6 and TRBJ2-7; a weak D match, TRBD2 (5 bases). The germline V gene has CDR1 SGHDT and CDR2 YYEEEE. Trimming pared 0 bases from V and 1 base from J, leaving 5 bases between. The CDR3 spans 13 residues. For the CDR3, the DNA is TGTGCCAGCAGCTTGGGGAGGTCCTACGAGCAGTACTTC. Its protein product is CASSLGRSYEQYF.